These 20 T cell receptor beta chains were all obtained from the same sample, sequenced in a study of blood T cell repertoires in COVID-19. Only in-frame clones appear in the TCRdb table, and some are missing; sequencing was by immunoSEQ multiplex PCR. Among around 68,000 clones listed, about 86% were seen once. Sequencing was carried out using peripheral blood. Every receptor here comes from a man aged 35 to 55 with COVID-19, enrolled during active disease.

Worth noting for this clone: A junction boundary mismatches the germline segment, possibly from a read error. V and J are TRBV5-1 and TRBJ1-2; no firm D call. The CDR3 length is 16 residues. In germline, CDR1 is SGHRS, CDR2 YFSETQ. The CDR3 coding sequence is TGCGCCAGCAGTTTGGATATGAGCACCCCGAACTATGGCTACACCTTC. Translating gives CASSLDMSTPNYGYTF.

The J gene is TRBJ2-5, the V gene TRBV2; 7 bases match TRBD1. This CDR3 has 13 amino acids. V trimming: 5 bases; J trimming: 5 bases; junction bases outside the gene matches: 5. Germline-derived CDR1 and CDR2 are SNHLY and FYNNEI. CDR3 sequence: CASSPQGLETQYF. The CDR3 DNA sequence: TGTGCCAGCAGTCCACAGGGGCTCGAGACCCAGTACTTC.

V and J are TRBV18 and TRBJ1-1; 7 bases fit TRBD1. CDR3 length: 12 residues. The V gene's germline CDR1 is KGHSH and CDR2 LQKENI. The trim removed 1 base at V and 7 bases at J, leaving 0 bases unmatched. For the CDR3, the DNA is TGTGCCAGCTCACCACGGGACAGTGAAGCTTTCTTT. Amino acid sequence: CASSPRDSEAFF. The full variable domain, its missing parts supplied by reference TRBV18 and TRBJ1-1, is NAGVMQNPRHLVRRRGQEARLRCSPMKGHSHVYWYRQLPEEGLKFMVYLQKENIIDESGMPKERFSAEFPKEGPSILRIQQVVRGDSAAYFCASSPRDSEAFFGQGTRLTVV.

The CDR3 is CASSQHRISGNTIYF. DNA for the CDR3: TGCGCCAGCAGTCAACACAGGATCTCTGGAAACACCATATATTTT. This chain joins TRBV23-1 and TRBJ1-3, with a tentative D call TRBD1 (5 bases). TRBV23-1 is assigned to the ORF class and has an uncertain function. The CDR3 has 15 amino acids. V was pared by 2 bases and J by 0 bases, with 8 bases between.

This chain joins TRBV30 and TRBJ2-5; 8 bases fit TRBD2. Germline CDR1 and CDR2: GTSNPN and SVGIG (reference sequence). This CDR3 is 15 amino acids long. V gave up 0 bases and J gave up 4 bases; unmatched junction bases: 7. The CDR3 region is CAWSVVGGGTETQYF. CDR3 bases: TGTGCCTGGAGTGTAGTCGGGGGGGGGACAGAGACCCAGTACTTC.

This clone was recorded once. V and J are TRBV12-3 or TRBV12-4 and TRBJ1-2; 9 bases align to TRBD1. The CDR3 runs 13 residues. The trim removed 5 bases at V and 4 bases at J, leaving 2 bases unmatched. The CDR3 loop is CASSGTGPYGYTF. The CDR3 nucleotides are TGTGCCAGCAGTGGGACAGGGCCCTATGGCTACACCTTC.

This sequence joins TRBV5-1 and TRBJ2-2; 12 bases line up with TRBD1. The V and J ends lost 0 bases and 7 bases, in that order; junction bases with no gene match: 13. This CDR3 comprises 19 residues. CDR1 is SGHRS and CDR2 is YFSETQ in the germline V gene. Written as DNA, the CDR3 is TGCGCCAGCAGCTTGGAGAGAGACCGGGACAGGGGGCGGTTCGGGGAGCTGTTTTTT. Amino acids: CASSLERDRDRGRFGELFF.

In this sample, this clone turned up once. The chain joins TRBV5-1 to TRBJ2-5, with D unresolved. The CDR3 runs 17 residues. Deletions cut 3 bases from V and 2 bases from J, with 20 bases between. The germline V gene encodes CDR1 SGHRS and CDR2 YFSETQ. The CDR3, as DNA: TGCGCCAGCAGCTCCAATATTCCGAGACTCCCTCAAGAGACCCAGTACTTC. Translation gives CASSSNIPRLPQETQYF.

This chain joins TRBV19 and TRBJ1-1; D is ambiguous. The germline gives CDR1 LNHDA, CDR2 SQIVND (reference sequence). With 3 bases removed from V and 1 base from J, the gap between germline ends came to 12 bases. The CDR3 sequence is 15 residues long. CDR3 sequence reads: CASSILDSRNTEAFF. CDR3 DNA: TGTGCCAGTAGTATCCTCGATTCGCGGAACACTGAAGCTTTCTTT.

J is TRBJ2-1 and V is TRBV5-1; the D gene is possibly TRBD1 (6 bases). Looked up from germline, CDR1 is SGHRS and CDR2 is YFSETQ. V lost 0 bases and J 2 bases, leaving 12 bases between the germline ends. CDR3 length: 16 amino acids. CDR3 protein: CASSLAPDRTYNEQFF. In nucleotides, the CDR3 is TGCGCCAGCAGCTTGGCCCCCGACAGGACCTACAATGAGCAGTTCTTC.

The chain is built from TRBV7-3 and TRBJ2-3, with TRBD2 matching over 14 bases. Germline V gene sequence: CDR1 SGHTA, CDR2 FQGTGA. The CDR3 has 20 amino acids. J was trimmed by 0 bases and V by 2 bases; bases with no gene match: 10. The CDR3 sequence: CASSLRRTSGGKTSTDTQYF. The CDR3 DNA reads as TGTGCCAGCAGCTTACGGCGGACTAGCGGGGGGAAAACTAGCACAGATACGCAGTATTTT.

The chain couples TRBV27 to TRBJ1-5; D unclear. The CDR3 has 14 residues. The germline V and J ends were trimmed by 1 base and 5 bases, with 9 bases remaining between them. CDR1 and CDR2 from the germline V gene are MNHEY and SMNVEV (reference sequence). The CDR3 DNA sequence: TGTGCCAGCAGTTTATGGGCAGGTGATCAGCCCCAGCATTTT. Encoded protein: CASSLWAGDQPQHF.

Here the CDR3 DNA reads TGTGCCAGCGGGGCGTCCGCGGCCTATGGCTACACCTTC. This translates into CASGASAAYGYTF. This chain connects TRBV3-1 (or the pseudogene TRBV3-2) to TRBJ1-2; maybe TRBD1 (5 bases). This CDR3 is 13 amino acids long. Trimming removed 8 bases from V and 4 bases from J, with 14 bases in between. The germline gives CDR1 LGHDT, CDR2 YNNKEL (reference sequence).

In its sample, this clone was seen a few times. The chain carries TRBV29-1 and TRBJ2-3; 7 bases are shared with TRBD2. The CDR3 contains 15 residues. Germline CDR1 is SQVTM and CDR2 is ANQGSEA. Trimming removed 1 base from V and 3 bases from J; junction bases left unmatched: 7. The CDR3 DNA reads as TGCAGCGTTGAAGTAGGGGCTAGCGGTACAGATACGCAGTATTTT. Translating it yields CSVEVGASGTDTQYF.

The V gene is TRBV30, the J gene TRBJ1-6; D ambiguous. V gave up 2 bases and J gave up 6 bases, with 8 bases separating them. The CDR3 runs 13 residues. Germline V gives CDR1 GTSNPN, CDR2 SVGIG (reference sequence). The CDR3 loop reads CAWSKEFNSPLHF. The CDR3 nucleotides read TGTGCCTGGAGTAAAGAGTTTAATTCACCCCTCCACTTT.

The chain carries TRBV9 and TRBJ2-3, with 12 bases aligning to TRBD2. Germline V gene sequence: CDR1 SGDLS, CDR2 YYNGEE. V gave up 0 bases and J gave up 5 bases; unmatched junction bases: 7. This CDR3 is built from 17 residues. The CDR3 region is CASSVGASGGARDTQYF. The CDR3 DNA reads as TGTGCCAGCAGCGTAGGGGCTAGCGGGGGGGCTAGAGATACGCAGTATTTT.

V gene TRBV5-1 combines with J gene TRBJ2-2; 7 bases align to TRBD1. CDR3 size: 16 residues. Germline V CDR1 and CDR2: SGHRS, YFSETQ. The V and J ends lost 5 bases and 4 bases, in that order; junction bases with no gene match: 11. The CDR3 loop reads CASSLDTGAVTGELFF. CDR3 DNA: TGCGCCAGCAGTCTTGACACAGGGGCCGTCACCGGGGAGCTGTTTTTT. The full variable domain, completed using reference TRBV5-1 and TRBJ2-2, is KAGVTQTPRYLIKTRGQQVTLSCSPISGHRSVSWYQQTPGQGLQFLFEYFSETQRNKGNFPGRFSGRQFSNSRSEMNVSTLELGDSALYLCASSLDTGAVTGELFFGEGSRLTVL.

This clone has a single count. The chain recombines TRBV28 with TRBJ2-3; 7 bases are shared with TRBD1. This CDR3 spans 15 amino acids. Germline V gene lookup returns CDR1 MDHEN and CDR2 SYDVKM. V lost 6 bases to trimming and J lost 2 bases; unmatched junction nucleotides: 8. CDR3 amino acids: CASRTGFGSTDTQYF. The CDR3 DNA follows: TGTGCCAGCAGGACAGGGTTTGGGTCCACAGATACGCAGTATTTT.

The V gene is TRBV6-5, the J gene TRBJ1-1; D ambiguous. Trimming shortened V by 5 bases and J by 4 bases, and 8 bases separated the two germline ends. There are 12 residues in the CDR3. Germline loops: CDR1 MNHEY, CDR2 SVGAGI. CDR3 region: CASSRAGTEAFF. In DNA, the CDR3 is TGTGCCAGCAGTAGAGCGGGCACTGAAGCTTTCTTT.

The chain employs TRBV7-9 and TRBJ2-1; TRBD1 matches at 12 bases. The V gene end was trimmed by 5 bases and the J gene end by 9 bases; junction bases not matched to a gene: 8. This CDR3 has 15 amino acids. The V gene's germline CDR1 is SEHNR and CDR2 FQNEAQ (reference sequence). CDR3 coding DNA: TGTGCCAGCAGCCGAAGGGACAGGGGGCAGCTTGAGCAGTTCTTC. Protein sequence: CASSRRDRGQLEQFF.